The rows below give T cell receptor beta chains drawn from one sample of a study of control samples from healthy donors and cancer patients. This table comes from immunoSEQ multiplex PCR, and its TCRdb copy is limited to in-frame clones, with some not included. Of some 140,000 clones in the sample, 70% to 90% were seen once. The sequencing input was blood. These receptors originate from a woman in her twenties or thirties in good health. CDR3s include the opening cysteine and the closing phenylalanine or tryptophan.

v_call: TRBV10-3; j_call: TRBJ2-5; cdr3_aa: CAIGLNQETQYF
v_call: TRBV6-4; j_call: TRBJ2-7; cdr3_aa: CASSDGTSGSEQYF
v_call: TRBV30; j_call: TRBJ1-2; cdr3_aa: CAWSSGGAYGYTF
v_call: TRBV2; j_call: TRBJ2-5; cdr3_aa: CASKGQGWETQYF
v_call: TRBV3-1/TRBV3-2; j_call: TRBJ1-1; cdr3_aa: CASSQPGRGFGEAFF
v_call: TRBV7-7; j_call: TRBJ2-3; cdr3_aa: CASSNGLAGGPDTQYF
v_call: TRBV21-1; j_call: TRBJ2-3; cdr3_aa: CASSKASRIGGPLNPKTDTQYF
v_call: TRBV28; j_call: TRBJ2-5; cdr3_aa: CASSHGGPTTETQYF
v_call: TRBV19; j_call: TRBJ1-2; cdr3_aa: CASSLQSAGLGYTF
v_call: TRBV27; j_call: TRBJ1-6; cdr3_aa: CASSLPTMGSPLHF
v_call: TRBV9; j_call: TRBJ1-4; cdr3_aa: CASSPSTESEKLFF
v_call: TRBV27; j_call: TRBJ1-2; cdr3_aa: CASSVYPVGYGYTF
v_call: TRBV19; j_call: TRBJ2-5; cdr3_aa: CASGRAPETQYF
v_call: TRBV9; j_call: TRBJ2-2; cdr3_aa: CASDRGGELFF
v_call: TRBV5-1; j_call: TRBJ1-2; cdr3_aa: CASSFTGDYGYTF
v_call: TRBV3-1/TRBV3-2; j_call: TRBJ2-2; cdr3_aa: CASSQARSAGAGELFF
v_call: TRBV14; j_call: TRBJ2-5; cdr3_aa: CASSQLARAGTQYF
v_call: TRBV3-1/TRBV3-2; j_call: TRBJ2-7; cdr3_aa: CASSQETFPYEQYF
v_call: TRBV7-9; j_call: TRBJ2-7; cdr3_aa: CASSPSLGARYEQYF
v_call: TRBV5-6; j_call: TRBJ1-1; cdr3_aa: CASSLAGFRRTEAFF
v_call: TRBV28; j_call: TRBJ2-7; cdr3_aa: CASSVPGQGFYEQYF
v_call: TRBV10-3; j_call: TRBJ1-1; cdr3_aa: CAISDPDRNTEAFF
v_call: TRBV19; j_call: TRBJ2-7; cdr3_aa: CASSEGFALYEQYF
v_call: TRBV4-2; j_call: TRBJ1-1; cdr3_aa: CASSQVGTANTEAFF
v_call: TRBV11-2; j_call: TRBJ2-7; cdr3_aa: CASSRGASSYEQYF
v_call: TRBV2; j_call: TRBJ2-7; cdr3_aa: CASSHPDALAGEGYEQYF
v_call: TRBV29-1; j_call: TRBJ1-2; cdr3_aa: CSVEEWDGPYGYTF
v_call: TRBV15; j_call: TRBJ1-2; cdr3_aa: CATSGQQGSGGYTF
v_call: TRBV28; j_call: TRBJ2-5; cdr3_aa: CASSSDRGMVAGNQETQYF
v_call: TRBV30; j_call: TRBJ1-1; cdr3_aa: CAWSVGTEAFF
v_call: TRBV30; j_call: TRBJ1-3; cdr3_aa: CAWRALRGNTIYF
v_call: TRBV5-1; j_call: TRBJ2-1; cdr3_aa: CASKTSGRGTVEQFF
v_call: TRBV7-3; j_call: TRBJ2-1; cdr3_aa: CASSLGGSGSYNEQFF